This is a list of T cell receptor beta chains from one sample in a study of beta chain features in type 1 diabetes. TCRdb keeps only in-frame clones here, not all; method: immunoSEQ multiplex PCR. The table has 900,000 or so clones, 17% seen once. What was sequenced was naive CD4+ T cells from blood. These TCRs come from a young woman in good health. The conserved cysteine and the conserved F or W are not part of the CDR3 here. Clone size is not always given. Where it is, it says once, few, many or a class for expanded clones.

cdr3_aa j_call v_call cdr3_length clone_size
ASSPPGLAGPGDTQY TRBJ2-3 TRBV18 15 -
ASSNTDTQY TRBJ2-3 TRBV6-5 9 -
ATSRDRAQGEYEQY TRBJ2-7 TRBV15 14 few
ASSYGQTYNEQF TRBJ2-1 TRBV9 12 few
ASSFGDGSTEAF TRBJ1-1 TRBV5-1 12 -
ASSPWTGYIYGYT TRBJ1-2 TRBV7-3 13 few
ASSLSSLAGRRGNEQF TRBJ2-1 TRBV7-2 16 few
ASSKKAGGAHIQY TRBJ2-4 TRBV7-3 13 -
SVNKPGQMRF TRBJ2-1 TRBV29-1 10 -
ASSVERRQGPGELF TRBJ2-2 TRBV9 14 few
ASSSPGGIMDTQY TRBJ2-3 TRBV11-2 13 few
ASSLASETQY TRBJ2-5 TRBV7-8 10 -
ASSVSPYGYT TRBJ1-2 TRBV18 10 -
ASSFTFPYEQY TRBJ2-7 TRBV11-2 11 few
ASSATGRRSNTEAF TRBJ1-1 TRBV5-1 14 -
ASSGIQVNQPQH TRBJ1-5 TRBV25-1 12 -
ASSQEALGSAF TRBJ1-1 TRBV14 11 -
SVEDAGSGELF TRBJ2-2 TRBV29-1 11 -
ASSRTVNAPIQETQY TRBJ2-5 TRBV27 15 -
ASSFSGRHTGELF TRBJ2-2 TRBV6-6 13 -
ASSEGYREPHEKLF TRBJ1-4 TRBV2 14 few
ASSLPPLGESEQF TRBJ2-1 TRBV7-8 13 -
ASSELGLAVPDSYEQY TRBJ2-7 TRBV2 16 -
ASSRVVGQGQETQY TRBJ2-5 TRBV11-2 14 -